A selection of T cell receptor beta chains follows, all from one sample in a study of blood T cell repertoires in COVID-19. Some clones are missing from TCRdb's copy, which holds only in-frame ones; the method was immunoSEQ multiplex PCR. The sample records 60,000 to 75,000 clones, roughly 70% being singletons. The sequencing input was PBMCs or T cells enriched from blood (not recorded which). These receptors were collected from a woman aged 60-75 years who had been exposed to COVID-19. The CDR3 runs from the conserved cysteine through the conserved F or W. D genes are given only for firm matches. Some rows have no size entry. The others give once, few or many, or a class for an expanded clone.

j_gene	abundance	v_gene	len	d_gene	CDR3aa	CDR3nt
TRBJ2-5	once	TRBV6-6	12	-	CASSYGGETQYF	TGTGCCAGCAGTTACGGGGGGGAGACCCAGTACTTC
TRBJ1-2	-	TRBV19	14	-	CASSRSGGDYGYTF	TGTGCCAGTAGTCGTAGCGGAGGGGACTATGGCTACACCTTC
TRBJ1-5	-	TRBV12-3/TRBV12-4	13	-	CASSLGSGQPQHF	TGTGCCAGCAGCCTAGGTTCGGGTCAGCCCCAGCATTTT
TRBJ2-3	once	TRBV7-2	18	TRBD2	CASSLAEGLAGFTDTQYF	TGTGCCAGCAGCTTAGCCGAAGGACTAGCGGGGTTCACAGATACGCAGTATTTT
TRBJ2-1	-	TRBV6-5	13	-	CASSLGRGGEQFF	TGTGCCAGCAGTTTGGGCAGGGGTGGTGAGCAGTTCTTC
TRBJ1-5	-	TRBV28	15	TRBD1	CASSSGNRGNQPQHF	TGTGCCAGCAGTTCCGGGAACAGGGGAAATCAGCCCCAGCATTTT
TRBJ1-5	-	TRBV29-1	12	-	CSVEDGDQPQHF	TGCAGCGTTGAGGACGGGGATCAGCCCCAGCATTTT
TRBJ1-2	-	TRBV19	17	TRBD1	CASSPLTGQGASQGYTF	TGTGCCAGTAGTCCACTAACGGGACAGGGAGCGTCTCAAGGCTACACCTTC
TRBJ1-1	-	TRBV10-3	15	-	CAISKPGHQNTEAFF	TGTGCCATCAGTAAACCGGGACACCAGAACACTGAAGCTTTCTTT
TRBJ2-1	-	TRBV6-5	15	TRBD2	CASLSRAGEDNEQFF	TGTGCCAGTCTCTCTAGGGCGGGAGAGGACAATGAGCAGTTCTTC
TRBJ2-5	-	TRBV19	16	TRBD2	CASRGRGTTYQETQYF	TGTGCCAGCCGCGGGAGGGGAACTACGTACCAAGAGACCCAGTACTTC
TRBJ1-2	-	TRBV28	15	TRBD1	CASSDGTGANYGYTF	TGTGCCAGCAGTGACGGGACAGGGGCTAACTATGGCTACACCTTC
TRBJ2-7	-	TRBV19	14	-	CASSILGQAYEQYF	TGTGCCAGTAGTATCCTGGGGCAGGCCTACGAGCAGTACTTC
TRBJ1-2	-	TRBV9	14	-	CASSVDGTNYGYTF	TGTGCCAGCAGCGTAGATGGCACTAACTATGGCTACACCTTC
TRBJ1-5	many	TRBV7-8	16	TRBD1	CASSFISGQFNQPQHF	TGTGCCAGCAGCTTTATATCGGGACAGTTCAATCAGCCCCAGCATTTT
TRBJ1-5	-	TRBV5-1	14	-	CASSPSYSNQPQHF	TGCGCCAGCAGCCCGTCCTATAGCAATCAGCCCCAGCATTTT
TRBJ1-1	-	TRBV28	15	TRBD1	CASSRQGMRNTEAFF	TGTGCCAGCAGTCGACAGGGGATGAGGAACACTGAAGCTTTCTTT
TRBJ2-5	-	TRBV18	13	TRBD1	CASSRRGQETQYF	TGTGCCAGCTCGCGCAGGGGGCAAGAGACCCAGTACTTC
TRBJ1-1	-	TRBV19	14	TRBD1	CASSKGQGGTEAFF	TGTGCCAGTAGTAAAGGACAGGGGGGCACTGAAGCTTTCTTT
TRBJ2-4	-	TRBV7-2	14	-	CASSPGGSKNIQYF	TGTGCCAGCAGCCCCGGAGGTTCGAAAAACATTCAGTACTTC
TRBJ1-1	-	TRBV25-1	11	-	CASSDRIEAFF	TGTGCCAGCAGCGACAGAATAGAAGCTTTCTTT
TRBJ2-7	-	TRBV30	12	-	CAWRDSPFEQYF	TGTGCCTGGAGGGACAGTCCCTTCGAGCAGTACTTC
TRBJ1-6	-	TRBV9	14	-	CASSVETHNSPLHF	TGTGCCAGCAGCGTAGAGACTCACAATTCACCCCTCCACTTT
TRBJ2-1	few	TRBV29-1	15	TRBD2	CSVAGTSGRRNEQFF	TGCAGCGTTGCCGGGACTAGCGGGAGGCGCAATGAGCAGTTCTTC
TRBJ1-1	-	TRBV29-1	12	-	CSGRVLNTEAFF	TGCAGCGGACGGGTTTTGAACACTGAAGCTTTCTTT
TRBJ1-2	-	TRBV5-4	15	TRBD1	CASSPPGTELYGYTF	TGTGCCAGCAGCCCCCCCGGGACAGAGCTCTATGGCTACACCTTC
TRBJ2-7	-	TRBV5-1	17	-	CASSFRALTGVSYEQYF	TGCGCCAGCAGCTTTCGAGCGTTAACCGGAGTCTCCTACGAGCAGTACTTC
TRBJ1-5	once	TRBV28	15	TRBD1	CASSSPGQGNQPQHF	TGTGCCAGCAGTTCTCCCGGACAGGGCAATCAGCCCCAGCATTTT
TRBJ1-1	few	TRBV12-3/TRBV12-4	12	-	CASSQMNTEAFF	TGTGCCAGCAGTCAGATGAACACTGAAGCTTTCTTT
TRBJ1-5	many	TRBV3-1/TRBV3-2	15	-	CASSQFPGSNQPQHF	TGTGCCAGCAGCCAATTTCCGGGTAGCAATCAGCCCCAGCATTTT
TRBJ1-4	-	TRBV14	16	TRBD1	CASSQPSGGINEKLFF	TGTGCCAGCAGCCAACCCTCAGGGGGTATTAATGAAAAACTGTTTTTT
TRBJ1-2	-	TRBV13	14	TRBD1	CASSFGGDSYGYTF	TGTGCCAGCAGCTTTGGTGGGGACAGTTATGGCTACACCTTC
TRBJ2-3	-	TRBV12-5	13	-	CASGPGGRDTQYF	TGTGCTAGTGGTCCGGGGGGCCGAGATACGCAGTATTTT
TRBJ2-1	-	TRBV6-2/TRBV6-3	15	TRBD2	CASSSAGLPYNEQFF	TGTGCCAGCAGTTCCGCGGGACTACCGTACAATGAGCAGTTCTTC
TRBJ1-5	-	TRBV30	14	TRBD1	CAWRKGGGNQPQHF	TGTGCCTGGAGGAAAGGGGGCGGCAATCAGCCCCAGCATTTT
TRBJ2-7	-	TRBV18	13	-	CASSPAGGTEQYF	TGTGCCAGCTCACCAGCCGGAGGGACCGAGCAGTACTTC
TRBJ2-7	-	TRBV7-2	16	TRBD2	CASSLEGTSGSYEQYF	TGTGCCAGCAGCTTAGAGGGGACTAGCGGCTCCTACGAGCAGTACTTC